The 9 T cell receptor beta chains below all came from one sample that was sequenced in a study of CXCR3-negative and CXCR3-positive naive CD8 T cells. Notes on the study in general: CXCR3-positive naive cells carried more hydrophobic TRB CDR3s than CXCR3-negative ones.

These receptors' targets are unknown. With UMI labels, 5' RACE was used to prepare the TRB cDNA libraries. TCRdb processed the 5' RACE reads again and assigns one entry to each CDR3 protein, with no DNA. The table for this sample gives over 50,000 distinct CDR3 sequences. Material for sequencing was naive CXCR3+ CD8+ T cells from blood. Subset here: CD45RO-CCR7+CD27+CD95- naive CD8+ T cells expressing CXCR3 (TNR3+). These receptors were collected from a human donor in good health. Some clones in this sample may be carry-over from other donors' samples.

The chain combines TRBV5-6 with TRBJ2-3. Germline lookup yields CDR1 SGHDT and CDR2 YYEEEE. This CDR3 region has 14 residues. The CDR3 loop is CASSLVRGTDTQYF. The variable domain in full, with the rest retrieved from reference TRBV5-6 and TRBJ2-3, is DAGVTQSPTHLIKTRGQQVTLRCSPKSGHDTVSWYQQALGQGPQFIFQYYEEEERQRGNFPDRFSGHQFPNYSSELNVNALLLGDSALYLCASSLVRGTDTQYFGPGTRLTVL.

The chain's CDR3 is CSVEAVATGRYGYTF. V usage is TRBV29-1 and J usage is TRBJ1-2; the D call of TRBD1 rests on TCRdb alone, since no DNA is present to check it. The germline V gene encodes CDR1 SQVTM and CDR2 ANQGSEA. CDR3 length equals 15 residues.

The CDR3: CASSQDPGPFGDEQFF. The V call is TRBV3-1, the J call TRBJ2-1; TCRdb picks TRBD1, but there is no DNA to check that call. The CDR3 sequence is 16 residues long. Germline assignment: CDR1 LGHDT and CDR2 YNNKEL (reference sequence).

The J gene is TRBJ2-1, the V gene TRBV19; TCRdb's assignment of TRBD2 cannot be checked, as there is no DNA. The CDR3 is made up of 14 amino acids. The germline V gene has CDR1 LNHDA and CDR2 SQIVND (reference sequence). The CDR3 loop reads CASKTSGGINEQFF. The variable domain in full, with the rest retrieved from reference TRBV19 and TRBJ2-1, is DGGITQSPKYLFRKEGQNVTLSCEQNLNHDAMYWYRQDPGQGLRLIYYSQIVNDFQKGDIAEGYSVSREKKESFPLTVTSAQKNPTAFYLCASKTSGGINEQFFGPGTRLTVL.

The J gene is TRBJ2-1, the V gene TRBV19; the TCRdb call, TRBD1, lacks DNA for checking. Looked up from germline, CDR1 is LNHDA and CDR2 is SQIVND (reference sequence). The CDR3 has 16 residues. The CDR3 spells CASSPRTDNSYNEQFF.

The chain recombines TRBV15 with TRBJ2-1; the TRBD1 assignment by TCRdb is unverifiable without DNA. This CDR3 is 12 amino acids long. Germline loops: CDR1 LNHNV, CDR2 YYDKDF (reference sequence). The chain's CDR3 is CATKGGPNEQFF.

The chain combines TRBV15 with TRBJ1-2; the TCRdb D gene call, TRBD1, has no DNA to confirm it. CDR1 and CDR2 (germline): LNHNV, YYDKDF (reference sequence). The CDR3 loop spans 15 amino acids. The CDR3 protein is CATRLVGGRGYGYTF. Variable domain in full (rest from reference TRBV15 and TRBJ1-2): DAMVIQNPRYQVTQFGKPVTLSCSQTLNHNVMYWYQQKSSQAPKLLFHYYDKDFNNEADTPDNFQSRRPNTSFCFLDIRSPGLGDTAMYLCATRLVGGRGYGYTFGSGTRLTVV.

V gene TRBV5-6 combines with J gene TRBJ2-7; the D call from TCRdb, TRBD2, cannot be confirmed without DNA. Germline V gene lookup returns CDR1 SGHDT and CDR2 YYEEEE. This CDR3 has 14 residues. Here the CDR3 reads CASSLRRAWHEQYF.

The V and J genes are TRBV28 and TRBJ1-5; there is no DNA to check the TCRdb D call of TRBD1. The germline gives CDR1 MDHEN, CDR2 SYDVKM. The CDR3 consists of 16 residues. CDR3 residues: CASSLRGVYSNQPQHF.